This TCR beta chain was sequenced in a study of lymphopenia after photon versus proton radiotherapy. General study results and limits: Post-nadir TCR diversity decline inversely tracked overall survival among those who died. Under photons, naive T cells and diversity fell while effector/memory populations rose.

Looked up from germline, CDR1 is DFQATT and CDR2 is SNEGSKA (reference sequence). V lost 0 bases and J 5 bases, leaving 3 bases between the germline ends. The CDR3 has 11 residues. A note on this clone: What it binds is unknown.

Using immunoSEQ multiplex PCR, the repertoire was profiled, and TCRdb retains in-frame clones only, with some absent. This table has roughly 58,000 clones, around 90% appearing once. The specimen comprised peripheral blood, sampled from a patient treated with proton-based radiotherapy. The rearrangement joins TRBV20-1 to TRBJ2-3, with D unclear. This TCR came from an elderly man with esophageal cancer. In nucleotides, the CDR3 is TGCAGTGCTAGAGACGGAGATACGCAGTATTTT. This sequence encodes CSARDGDTQYF.